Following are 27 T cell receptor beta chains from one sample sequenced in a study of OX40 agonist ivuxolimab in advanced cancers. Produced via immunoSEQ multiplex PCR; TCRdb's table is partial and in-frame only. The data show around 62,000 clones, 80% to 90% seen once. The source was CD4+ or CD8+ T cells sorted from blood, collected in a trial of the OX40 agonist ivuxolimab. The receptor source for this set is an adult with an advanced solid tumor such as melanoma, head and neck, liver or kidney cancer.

The CDR3 region is CASSPRRESYNEQFF. The CDR3 nucleotides are TGTGCCAGCTCACCGCGCAGGGAATCCTACAATGAGCAGTTCTTC. The chain carries TRBV18 and TRBJ2-1; TRBD1 is a possible D gene (5 bases). V was cut by 3 bases and J by 1 base, with 10 bases left in between. CDR3 length: 15 residues. Germline V gene lookup returns CDR1 KGHSH and CDR2 LQKENI.

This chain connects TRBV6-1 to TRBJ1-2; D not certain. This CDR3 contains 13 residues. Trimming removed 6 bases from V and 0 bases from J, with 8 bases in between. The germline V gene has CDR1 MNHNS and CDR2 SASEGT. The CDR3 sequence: CASSPAANYGYTF. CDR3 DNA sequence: TGTGCCAGCAGCCCAGCAGCTAACTATGGCTACACCTTC.

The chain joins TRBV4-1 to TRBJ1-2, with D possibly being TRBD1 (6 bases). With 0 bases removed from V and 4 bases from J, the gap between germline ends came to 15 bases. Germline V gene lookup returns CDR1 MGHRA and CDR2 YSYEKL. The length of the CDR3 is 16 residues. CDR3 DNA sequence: TGCGCCAGCAGCCAAGAAGGACAGAAAAGTCCCTATGGCTACACCTTC. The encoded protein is CASSQEGQKSPYGYTF.

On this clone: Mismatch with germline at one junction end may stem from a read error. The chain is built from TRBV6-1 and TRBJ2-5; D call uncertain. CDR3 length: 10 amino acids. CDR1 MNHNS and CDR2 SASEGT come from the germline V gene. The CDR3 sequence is CASTEETQYF. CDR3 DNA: TGTGCCAGCACTGAAGAGACCCAGTACTTC.

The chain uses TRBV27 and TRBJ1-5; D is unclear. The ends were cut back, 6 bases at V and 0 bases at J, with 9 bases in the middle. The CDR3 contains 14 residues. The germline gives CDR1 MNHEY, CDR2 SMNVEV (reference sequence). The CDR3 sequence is CASREIYSNQPQHF. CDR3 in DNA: TGTGCCAGCAGGGAAATCTATAGCAATCAGCCCCAGCATTTT.

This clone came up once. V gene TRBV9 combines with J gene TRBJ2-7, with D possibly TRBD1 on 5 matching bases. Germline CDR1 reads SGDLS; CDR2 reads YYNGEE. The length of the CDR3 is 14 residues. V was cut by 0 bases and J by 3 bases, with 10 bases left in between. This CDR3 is CASSVGQLLYEQYF. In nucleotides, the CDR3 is TGTGCCAGCAGCGTAGGACAGCTCCTCTACGAGCAGTACTTC. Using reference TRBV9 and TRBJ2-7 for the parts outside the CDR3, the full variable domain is DSGVTQTPKHLITATGQRVTLRCSPRSGDLSVYWYQQSLDQGLQFLIQYYNGEERAKGNILERFSAQQFPDLHSELNLSSLELGDSALYFCASSVGQLLYEQYFGPGTRLTVT.

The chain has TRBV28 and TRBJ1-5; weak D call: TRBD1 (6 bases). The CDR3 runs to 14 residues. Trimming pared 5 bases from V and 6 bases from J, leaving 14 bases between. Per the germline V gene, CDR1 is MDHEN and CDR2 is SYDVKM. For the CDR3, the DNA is TGTGCCAGCAGTGGGCGTGTGGGGGCTCAGCCCCAGCATTTT. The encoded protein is CASSGRVGAQPQHF.

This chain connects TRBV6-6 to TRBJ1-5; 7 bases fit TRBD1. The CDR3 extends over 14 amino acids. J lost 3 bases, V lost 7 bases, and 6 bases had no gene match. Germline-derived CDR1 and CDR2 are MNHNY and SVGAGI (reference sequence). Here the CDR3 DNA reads TGTGCCAGCATCAGGGACAGAAACAATCAGCCCCAGCATTTT. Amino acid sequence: CASIRDRNNQPQHF.

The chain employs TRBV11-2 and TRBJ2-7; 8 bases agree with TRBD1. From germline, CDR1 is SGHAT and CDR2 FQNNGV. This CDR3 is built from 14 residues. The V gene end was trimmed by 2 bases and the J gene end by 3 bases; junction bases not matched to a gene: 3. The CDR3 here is CASSLTDRGYEQYF. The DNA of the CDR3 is TGTGCCAGCAGCTTAACCGACAGGGGCTACGAGCAGTACTTC.

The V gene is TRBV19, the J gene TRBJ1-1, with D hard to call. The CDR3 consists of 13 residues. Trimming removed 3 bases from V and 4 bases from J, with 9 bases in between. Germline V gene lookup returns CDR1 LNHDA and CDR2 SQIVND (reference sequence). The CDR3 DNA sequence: TGTGCCAGTAGTATTGGGTACTTCACTGAAGCTTTCTTT. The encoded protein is CASSIGYFTEAFF.

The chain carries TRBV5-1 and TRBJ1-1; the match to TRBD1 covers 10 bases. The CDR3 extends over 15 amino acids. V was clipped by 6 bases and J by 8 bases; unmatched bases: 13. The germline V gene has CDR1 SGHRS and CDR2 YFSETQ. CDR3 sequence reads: CASIGLTGQGLEAFF. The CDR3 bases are TGCGCCAGCATCGGGTTAACGGGACAGGGGCTAGAAGCTTTCTTT.

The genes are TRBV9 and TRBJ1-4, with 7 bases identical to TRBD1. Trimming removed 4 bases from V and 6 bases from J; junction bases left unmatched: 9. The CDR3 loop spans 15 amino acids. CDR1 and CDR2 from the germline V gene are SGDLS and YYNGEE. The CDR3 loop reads CASSRGNRGDEKLFF. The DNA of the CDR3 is TGTGCCAGCAGCCGTGGGAACAGGGGAGATGAAAAACTGTTTTTT.

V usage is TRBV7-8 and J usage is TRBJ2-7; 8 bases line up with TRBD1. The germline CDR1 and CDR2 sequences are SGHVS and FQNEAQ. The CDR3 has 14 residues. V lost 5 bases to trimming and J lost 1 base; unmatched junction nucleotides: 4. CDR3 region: CASSANRGSYEQYF. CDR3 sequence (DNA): TGTGCCAGCAGCGCCAACAGGGGGTCCTACGAGCAGTACTTC.

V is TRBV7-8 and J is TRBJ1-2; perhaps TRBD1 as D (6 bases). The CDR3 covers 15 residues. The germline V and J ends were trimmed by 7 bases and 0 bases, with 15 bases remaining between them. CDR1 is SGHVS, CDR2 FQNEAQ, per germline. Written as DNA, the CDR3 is TGTGCCAGCACCATAACTAAGGGGGCTAACTATGGCTACACCTTC. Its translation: CASTITKGANYGYTF.

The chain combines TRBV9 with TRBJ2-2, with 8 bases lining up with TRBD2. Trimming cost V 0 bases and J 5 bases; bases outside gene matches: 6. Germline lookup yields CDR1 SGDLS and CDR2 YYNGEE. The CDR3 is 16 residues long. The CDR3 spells CASSVVDSGATGELFF. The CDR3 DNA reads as TGTGCCAGCAGCGTAGTGGATAGCGGGGCAACCGGGGAGCTGTTTTTT.

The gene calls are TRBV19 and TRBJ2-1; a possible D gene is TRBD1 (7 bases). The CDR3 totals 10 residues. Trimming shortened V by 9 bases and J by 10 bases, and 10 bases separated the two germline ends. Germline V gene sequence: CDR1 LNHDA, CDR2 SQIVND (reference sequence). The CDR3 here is CASQGGEQFF. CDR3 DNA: TGTGCCAGCCAGGGGGGCGAGCAGTTCTTC.

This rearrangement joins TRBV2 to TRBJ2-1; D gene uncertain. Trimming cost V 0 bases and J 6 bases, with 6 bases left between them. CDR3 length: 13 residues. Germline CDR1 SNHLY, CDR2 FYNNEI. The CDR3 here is CASSEAPSNEQFF. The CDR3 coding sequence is TGTGCCAGCAGTGAAGCTCCATCCAATGAGCAGTTCTTC.

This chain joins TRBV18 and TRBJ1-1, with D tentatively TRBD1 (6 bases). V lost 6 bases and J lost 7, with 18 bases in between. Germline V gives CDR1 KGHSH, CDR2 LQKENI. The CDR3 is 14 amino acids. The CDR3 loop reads CASSDMGGRDEAFF. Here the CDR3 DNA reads TGTGCCAGCTCTGACATGGGGGGCAGGGATGAAGCTTTCTTT.

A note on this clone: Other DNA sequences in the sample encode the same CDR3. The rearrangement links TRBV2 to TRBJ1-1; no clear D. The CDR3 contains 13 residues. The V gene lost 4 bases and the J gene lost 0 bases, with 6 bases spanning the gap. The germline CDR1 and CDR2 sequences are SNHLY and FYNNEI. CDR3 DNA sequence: TGTGCCAGCAGTGTCGGGGTGAACACTGAAGCTTTCTTT. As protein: CASSVGVNTEAFF.

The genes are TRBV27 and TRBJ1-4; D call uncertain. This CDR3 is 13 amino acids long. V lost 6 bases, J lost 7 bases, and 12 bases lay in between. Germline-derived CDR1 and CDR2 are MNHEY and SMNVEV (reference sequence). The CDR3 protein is CASSPAGVEKLFF. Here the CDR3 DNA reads TGTGCCAGCAGCCCCGCTGGTGTTGAAAAACTGTTTTTT. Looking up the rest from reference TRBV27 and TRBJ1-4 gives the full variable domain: EAQVTQNPRYLITVTGKKLTVTCSQNMNHEYMSWYRQDPGLGLRQIYYSMNVEVTDKGDVPEGYKVSRKEKRNFPLILESPSPNQTSLYFCASSPAGVEKLFFGSGTQLSVL.

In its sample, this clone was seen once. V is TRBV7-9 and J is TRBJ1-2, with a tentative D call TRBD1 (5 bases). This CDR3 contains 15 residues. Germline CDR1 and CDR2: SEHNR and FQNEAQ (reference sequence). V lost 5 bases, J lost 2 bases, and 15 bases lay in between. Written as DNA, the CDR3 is TGTGCCAGCAGCCGCACGGTGGGGGTAAACTATGGCTACACCTTC. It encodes CASSRTVGVNYGYTF.

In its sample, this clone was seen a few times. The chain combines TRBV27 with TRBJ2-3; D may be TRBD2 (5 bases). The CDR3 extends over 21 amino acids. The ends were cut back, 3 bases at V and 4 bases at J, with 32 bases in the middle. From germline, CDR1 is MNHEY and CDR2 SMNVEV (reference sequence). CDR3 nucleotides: TGTGCCAGCAGTTTTGAAGGATTTTGGCCGGGGAAACCCGTACGGGCAGATACGCAGTATTTT. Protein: CASSFEGFWPGKPVRADTQYF.

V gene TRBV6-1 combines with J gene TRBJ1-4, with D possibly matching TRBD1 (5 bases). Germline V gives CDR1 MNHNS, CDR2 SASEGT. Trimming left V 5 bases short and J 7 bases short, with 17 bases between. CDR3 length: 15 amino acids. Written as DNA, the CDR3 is TGTGCCAGCAGTCCCCTTCGGGGGGTTGGTGAAAAACTGTTTTTT. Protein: CASSPLRGVGEKLFF.

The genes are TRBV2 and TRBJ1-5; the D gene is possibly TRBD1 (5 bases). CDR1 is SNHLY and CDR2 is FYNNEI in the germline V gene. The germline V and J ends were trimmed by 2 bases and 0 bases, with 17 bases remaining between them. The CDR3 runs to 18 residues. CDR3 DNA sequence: TGTGCCAGCAGTGAACGCCAGGGCATACAATATAGCAATCAGCCCCAGCATTTT. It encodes CASSERQGIQYSNQPQHF.

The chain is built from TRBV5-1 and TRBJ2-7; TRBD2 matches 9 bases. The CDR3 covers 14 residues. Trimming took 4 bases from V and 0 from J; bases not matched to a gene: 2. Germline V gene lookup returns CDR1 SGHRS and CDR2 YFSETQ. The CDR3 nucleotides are TGCGCCAGCAGCGGTAGCGGGGGCTCCTACGAGCAGTACTTC. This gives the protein CASSGSGGSYEQYF.

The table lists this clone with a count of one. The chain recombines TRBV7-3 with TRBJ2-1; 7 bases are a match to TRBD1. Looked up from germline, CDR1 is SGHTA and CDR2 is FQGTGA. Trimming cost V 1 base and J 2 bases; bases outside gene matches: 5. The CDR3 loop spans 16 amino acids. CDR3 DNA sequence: TGTGCCAGCAGCTTAAAAGGGGGCCAAACCTACAATGAGCAGTTCTTC. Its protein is CASSLKGGQTYNEQFF. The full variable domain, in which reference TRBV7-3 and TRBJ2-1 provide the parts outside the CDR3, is GAGVSQTPSNKVTEKGKYVELRCDPISGHTALYWYRQSLGQGPEFLIYFQGTGAADDSGLPNDRFFAVRPEGSVSTLKIQRTERGDSAVYLCASSLKGGQTYNEQFFGPGTRLTVL.

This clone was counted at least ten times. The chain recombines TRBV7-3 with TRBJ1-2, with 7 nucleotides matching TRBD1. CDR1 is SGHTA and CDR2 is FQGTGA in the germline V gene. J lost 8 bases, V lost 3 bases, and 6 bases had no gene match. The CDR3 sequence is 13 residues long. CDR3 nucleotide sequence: TGTGCCAGCAGCTTGGGACAGTCGGTCGGCTACACCTTC. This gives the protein CASSLGQSVGYTF. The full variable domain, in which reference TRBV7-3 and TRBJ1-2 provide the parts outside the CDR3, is GAGVSQTPSNKVTEKGKYVELRCDPISGHTALYWYRQSLGQGPEFLIYFQGTGAADDSGLPNDRFFAVRPEGSVSTLKIQRTERGDSAVYLCASSLGQSVGYTFGSGTRLTVV.